Following are 28 T cell receptor beta chains from one sample sequenced in a study of blood T cell repertoires in COVID-19. The assay was immunoSEQ multiplex PCR, and TCRdb's table has in-frame clones only and misses some. This sample carries around 140,000 clones, around 81% of them seen once, and the ten largest clones take 1.5% to 2%. The sample taken for sequencing was peripheral blood. The receptors were sampled from a human donor in a cohort sampled during active COVID-19.

The chain has TRBV13 and TRBJ1-1, with D uncertain. CDR1 is PRHDT, CDR2 FYEKMQ, per germline (reference sequence). Trimming took off 5 bases at V and 1 base at J, with 11 bases between the two ends. CDR3 length equals 14 residues. CDR3: CASSTRSANTEAFF. The CDR3 DNA reads TGTGCCAGCAGCACTAGGAGCGCGAACACTGAAGCTTTCTTT.

The chain links TRBV7-3 to TRBJ1-2; 8 nucleotides agree with TRBD1. CDR1 SGHTA and CDR2 FQGTGA come from the germline V gene. With 5 bases clipped from V and 10 bases from J, the junction kept 9 bases outside the gene matches. The CDR3 is 13 amino acids. CDR3 region: CASSTETGGNYTF. CDR3 DNA sequence: TGTGCCAGCAGCACGGAAACAGGGGGAAACTACACCTTC.

The chain links TRBV5-4 to TRBJ2-1; D may be TRBD2 (6 bases). Germline V CDR1 and CDR2: SGHNT, YYREEE (reference sequence). Trimming cost V 0 bases and J 2 bases, with 6 bases left between them. The CDR3 contains 14 residues. The CDR3 coding sequence is TGTGCCAGCAGCTTGGTAGCGGCCTACAATGAGCAGTTCTTC. This encodes CASSLVAAYNEQFF.

The chain joins TRBV19 to TRBJ1-1; 7 bases line up with TRBD1. J gave up 0 bases and V 4 bases, and 5 bases lay outside the gene matches. CDR3 length: 15 residues. The V gene's germline CDR1 is LNHDA and CDR2 SQIVND (reference sequence). CDR3 in amino acids: CASSSAGTVNTEAFF. The CDR3 DNA reads TGTGCCAGTAGTAGTGCCGGGACAGTGAACACTGAAGCTTTCTTT.

The rearrangement uses TRBV30 and TRBJ2-1; 11 bases map to TRBD2. The CDR3 loop spans 14 amino acids. V lost 7 bases and J lost 7; bases outside the gene matches: 9. Germline lookup yields CDR1 GTSNPN and CDR2 SVGIG (reference sequence). CDR3 region: CALRASGRLNEQFF. CDR3 nucleotides: TGTGCCTTAAGGGCTAGCGGGAGGTTAAATGAGCAGTTCTTC.

The CDR3 nucleotides read TGTGCTTGTGGACAGGGGCCCTACGAGCAGTACTTC. Translated: CACGQGPYEQYF. The chain carries TRBV30 and TRBJ2-7; 9 positions agree with TRBD1. CDR3 length: 12 amino acids. The germline gives CDR1 GTSNPN, CDR2 SVGIG (reference sequence). Looking up the rest from reference TRBV30 and TRBJ2-7 gives the full variable domain: SQTIHQWPATLVQPVGSPLSLECTVEGTSNPNLYWYRQAAGRGLQLLFYSVGIGQISSEVPQNLSASRPQDRQFILSSKKLLLSDSGFYLCACGQGPYEQYFGPGTRLTVT.

The rearrangement joins TRBV10-3 to TRBJ2-1; tentatively, D is TRBD1 (7 bases). Germline V gene sequence: CDR1 ENHRY, CDR2 SYGVKD. CDR3 length equals 16 residues. The V end was cut by 3 bases, the J end by 0 bases, with 12 bases between. CDR3 region: CAISDAQGGSYNEQFF. For the CDR3, the DNA is TGTGCCATCAGTGACGCGCAGGGGGGCTCCTACAATGAGCAGTTCTTC.

This rearrangement joins TRBV19 to TRBJ2-1, with 14 nucleotides matching TRBD2. V gave up 1 base and J gave up 15 bases; unmatched junction bases: 8. This CDR3 region has 15 residues. Germline-derived CDR1 and CDR2 are LNHDA and SQIVND (reference sequence). In nucleotides, the CDR3 is TGTGCCAGTAGTATAGTCACCGGGACTAGCGGGAGACCGTTCTTC. This sequence encodes CASSIVTGTSGRPFF.

In its sample, this clone was seen a few times. The chain is built from TRBV5-6 and TRBJ2-2; D is perhaps TRBD2 (5 bases). V was clipped by 6 bases and J by 7 bases, with 16 bases between them. Germline V gives CDR1 SGHDT, CDR2 YYEEEE. The CDR3 consists of 14 residues. The CDR3 region is CASNEGGLGGELFF. The CDR3, as DNA: TGTGCCAGCAACGAAGGAGGATTGGGCGGGGAGCTGTTTTTT.

The chain has TRBV5-1 and TRBJ2-7; the match to TRBD1 covers 10 bases. The CDR3 spans 14 residues. V shed 2 bases and J 6 bases; nucleotides not matched to a gene: 5. The V gene's germline CDR1 is SGHRS and CDR2 YFSETQ. CDR3 nucleotides: TGCGCCAGCAGCTTACCGGGACAGGGGAGCGAGCAGTACTTC. Its protein product is CASSLPGQGSEQYF.

V gene TRBV30 combines with J gene TRBJ2-3, with a weak D call TRBD1 (6 bases). There are 14 residues in the CDR3. With 4 bases removed from V and 4 bases from J, the gap between germline ends came to 15 bases. CDR1 and CDR2 from the germline V gene are GTSNPN and SVGIG (reference sequence). CDR3 loop: CAWNLGAIADTQYF. CDR3 in DNA: TGTGCCTGGAACCTGGGGGCTATCGCAGATACGCAGTATTTT.

The chain couples TRBV7-6 to TRBJ2-2; 9 bases are shared with TRBD2. Germline V CDR1 and CDR2: SGHVS, FNYEAQ. The length of the CDR3 is 16 residues. V lost 5 bases to trimming and J lost 5 bases; unmatched junction nucleotides: 9. CDR3 loop: CASSPGGGRVTGELFF. In nucleotides, the CDR3 is TGTGCCAGCAGCCCAGGCGGCGGGAGGGTTACCGGGGAGCTGTTTTTT.

This clone occurred once. The chain recombines TRBV9 with TRBJ1-1, with D hard to call. The CDR3 covers 13 residues. Per germline, CDR1 SGDLS and CDR2 YYNGEE. Trimming stripped 3 bases from V and 10 bases from J, with 16 bases between. The CDR3 bases are TGTGCCAGCAGCGCCGACTCACGTGCAAGAGCTTTCTTT. Translation: CASSADSRARAFF. Full variable domain (rest looked up from reference TRBV9 and TRBJ1-1): DSGVTQTPKHLITATGQRVTLRCSPRSGDLSVYWYQQSLDQGLQFLIQYYNGEERAKGNILERFSAQQFPDLHSELNLSSLELGDSALYFCASSADSRARAFFGQGTRLTVV.

This clone was observed a few times. The V call is TRBV6-2 or TRBV6-3, the J call TRBJ2-4; 10 bases line up with TRBD1. Germline V gene sequence: CDR1 MNHEY, CDR2 SVGEGT. The CDR3 is 20 amino acids. Losses at the gene ends were 5 bases for V and 1 base for J; bases not matched to a gene: 17. The DNA of the CDR3 is TGTGCCAGCAGTCTTCAACTCCAGACAGGGGGCCTGTCGGCCAAAAACATTCAGTACTTC. This encodes CASSLQLQTGGLSAKNIQYF.

This rearrangement joins TRBV7-6 to TRBJ2-7; 16 positions agree with TRBD2. The CDR3 contains 18 residues. Germline loops: CDR1 SGHVS, CDR2 FNYEAQ. V dropped 3 bases and J dropped 6; count of bases not matched to a gene: 11. CDR3 coding DNA: TGTGCCAGCAGCTTCGGGACTAGCGGGAGGGCAGGCGAACCCGAGCAGTACTTC. Translated: CASSFGTSGRAGEPEQYF.

The chain recombines TRBV29-1 with TRBJ2-5; 9 bases line up with TRBD1. The germline V gene encodes CDR1 SQVTM and CDR2 ANQGSEA. This CDR3 is 14 amino acids long. The J segment lost 4 bases and the V segment lost 6 bases, leaving 9 bases of the junction unmatched. The CDR3 region is CSVGPGQGRETQYF. CDR3 coding DNA: TGCAGCGTGGGACCGGGACAGGGTAGAGAGACCCAGTACTTC. Based on the CDR3 plus reference TRBV29-1 and TRBJ2-5, the full variable domain is SAVISQKPSRDICQRGTSLTIQCQVDSQVTMMFWYRQQPGQSLTLIATANQGSEATYESGFVIDKFPISRPNLTFSTLTVSNMSPEDSSIYLCSVGPGQGRETQYFGPGTRLLVL.

The V and J genes are TRBV19 and TRBJ1-2; D possibly corresponds to TRBD1 (5 bases). The germline CDR1 and CDR2 sequences are LNHDA and SQIVND (reference sequence). There are 13 residues in the CDR3. V shed 7 bases and J shed 6 bases, with 15 bases lying between them. CDR3 DNA sequence: TGTGCCAGTATTCCCAGAGGGACTCATGGCTACACCTTC. Translation gives CASIPRGTHGYTF.

The chain has TRBV18 and TRBJ2-1; TRBD1 matches 9 bases. The CDR3 runs 14 residues. The V and J ends lost 3 bases and 5 bases, in that order; junction bases with no gene match: 2. Germline assignment: CDR1 KGHSH and CDR2 LQKENI. The CDR3 sequence is CASSPGTGNNEQFF. The CDR3 nucleotides read TGTGCCAGCTCACCGGGGACAGGGAACAATGAGCAGTTCTTC.

This clone was detected only once. This chain joins TRBV19 and TRBJ2-6; TRBD1 is a possible D gene (5 bases). V was clipped by 3 bases and J by 0 bases, with 6 bases between them. The CDR3 consists of 15 residues. Germline V lookup: CDR1 LNHDA, CDR2 SQIVND (reference sequence). The CDR3 bases are TGTGCCAGTAGTATTGGGGCCTCTGGGGCCAACGTCCTGACTTTC. It is translated as CASSIGASGANVLTF.

This clone has a single count. V gene TRBV20-1 combines with J gene TRBJ1-4; D unresolved. V was trimmed by 3 bases and J by 7 bases, leaving 9 bases between them. The germline V gene encodes CDR1 DFQATT and CDR2 SNEGSKA (reference sequence). The length of the CDR3 is 12 residues. The CDR3 sequence is CSASSGVEKLFF. CDR3 DNA sequence: TGCAGTGCTAGTAGCGGGGTTGAAAAACTGTTTTTT.

The chain combines TRBV6-6 with TRBJ1-3; a possible D gene is TRBD1 (6 bases). The CDR3 length is 15 residues. V lost 4 bases to trimming and J lost 3 bases, with 13 bases between them. In germline, CDR1 is MNHNY, CDR2 SVGAGI (reference sequence). The CDR3, as DNA: TGTGCCAGCAGTTCCCCCCAGGGGTATGGAAACACCATATATTTT. Its protein is CASSSPQGYGNTIYF.

This clone was recorded a few times. CDR3 loop: CSDIPGQGILNTEAFF. The CDR3 DNA follows: TGCAGCGATATACCGGGACAGGGTATACTGAACACTGAAGCTTTCTTT. The chain couples TRBV29-1 to TRBJ1-1; 9 bases agree with TRBD1. There are 16 residues in the CDR3. Per germline, CDR1 SQVTM and CDR2 ANQGSEA. The V gene end was trimmed by 7 bases and the J gene end by 0 bases; junction bases not matched to a gene: 12.

This clone was seen more than once but under ten times. The genes are TRBV6-5 and TRBJ2-1, with 8 bases matching TRBD1. Germline-derived CDR1 and CDR2 are MNHEY and SVGAGI. J was trimmed by 5 bases and V by 4 bases; bases with no gene match: 7. The CDR3 covers 15 residues. The CDR3 loop reads CASSFSTGGHNEQFF. In DNA, the CDR3 is TGTGCCAGCAGTTTCAGTACAGGGGGACACAATGAGCAGTTCTTC.

The chain is built from TRBV6-5 and TRBJ2-7, with D perhaps matching TRBD2 (5 bases). The germline CDR1 and CDR2 sequences are MNHEY and SVGAGI. V shed 0 bases and J shed 6 bases, with 15 bases lying between them. The CDR3 length is 15 residues. Here the CDR3 DNA reads TGTGCCAGCAGTTACTCGAGGAGGAATTCAGGCGAGCAGTACTTC. It encodes CASSYSRRNSGEQYF.

The chain has TRBV14 and TRBJ2-1; 7 bases align to TRBD2. This CDR3 has 22 amino acids. With 4 bases clipped from V and 1 base from J, the junction kept 25 bases outside the gene matches. Germline V lookup: CDR1 SGHDN, CDR2 FVKESK. CDR3 DNA: TGTGCCAGCAGCCCTCTAAGCGACTGGGGACTAAGGACAAGCCGTTCCTACAATGAGCAGTTCTTC. This gives the protein CASSPLSDWGLRTSRSYNEQFF.

This chain connects TRBV19 to TRBJ2-1; TRBD2 is a possible D gene (6 bases). The CDR3 sequence is 15 residues long. Per the germline V gene, CDR1 is LNHDA and CDR2 is SQIVND (reference sequence). V was trimmed by 4 bases and J by 4 bases, leaving 14 bases between them. CDR3 residues: CASSRGLGPYNEQFF. CDR3 nucleotides: TGTGCCAGTAGTAGGGGACTGGGACCTTACAATGAGCAGTTCTTC.

The chain combines TRBV7-9 with TRBJ1-6, with TRBD1 identical over 10 bases. Unmatched junction bases numbered 5, after V lost 8 bases and J lost 7 bases. CDR1 is SEHNR, CDR2 FQNEAQ, per germline (reference sequence). The CDR3 loop spans 14 amino acids. The chain's CDR3 is CASGRTGGNSPLHF. CDR3 nucleotide sequence: TGTGCCAGCGGTCGGACAGGGGGGAATTCACCCCTCCACTTT.

The V call is TRBV27, the J call TRBJ1-6; 9 bases fit TRBD1. The junction had 5 bases not matched to a gene; V was cut back by 10 bases and J by 7 bases. The CDR3 is 13 residues long. Germline V CDR1 and CDR2: MNHEY, SMNVEV (reference sequence). The CDR3 reads CAIPQGANSPLHF. The CDR3, as DNA: TGTGCCATCCCACAGGGGGCGAATTCACCCCTCCACTTT.